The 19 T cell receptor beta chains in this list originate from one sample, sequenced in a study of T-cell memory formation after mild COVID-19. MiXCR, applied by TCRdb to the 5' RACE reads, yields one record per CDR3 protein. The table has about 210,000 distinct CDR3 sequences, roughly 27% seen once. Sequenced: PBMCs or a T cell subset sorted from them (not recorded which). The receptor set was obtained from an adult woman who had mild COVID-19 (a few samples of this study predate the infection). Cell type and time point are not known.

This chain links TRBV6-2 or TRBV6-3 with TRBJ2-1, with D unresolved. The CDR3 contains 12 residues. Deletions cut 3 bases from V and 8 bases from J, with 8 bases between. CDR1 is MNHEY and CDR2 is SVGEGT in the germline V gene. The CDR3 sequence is CASSYNGYEQFF. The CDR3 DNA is TGTGCCAGCAGTTATAACGGTTATGAGCAGTTCTTC.

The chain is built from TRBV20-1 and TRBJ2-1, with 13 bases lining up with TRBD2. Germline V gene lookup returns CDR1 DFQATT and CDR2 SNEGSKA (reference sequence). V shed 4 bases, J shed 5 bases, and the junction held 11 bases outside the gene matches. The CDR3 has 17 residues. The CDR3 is CSATTSGGPRPHNEQFF. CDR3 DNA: TGCAGTGCTACGACTAGCGGGGGGCCCAGACCCCACAATGAGCAGTTCTTC.

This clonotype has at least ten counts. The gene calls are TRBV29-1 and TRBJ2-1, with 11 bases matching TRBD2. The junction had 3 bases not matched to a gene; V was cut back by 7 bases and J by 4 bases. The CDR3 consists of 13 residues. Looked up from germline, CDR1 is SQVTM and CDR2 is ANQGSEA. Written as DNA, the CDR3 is TGCAGCGCCGGGACTAGCGGTTACAATGAGCAGTTCTTC. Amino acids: CSAGTSGYNEQFF.

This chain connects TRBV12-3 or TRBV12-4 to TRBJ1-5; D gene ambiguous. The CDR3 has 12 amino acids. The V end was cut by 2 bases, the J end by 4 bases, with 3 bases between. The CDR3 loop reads CASSLRNQPQHF. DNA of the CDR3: TGTGCCAGCAGTTTACGAAATCAGCCCCAGCATTTT.

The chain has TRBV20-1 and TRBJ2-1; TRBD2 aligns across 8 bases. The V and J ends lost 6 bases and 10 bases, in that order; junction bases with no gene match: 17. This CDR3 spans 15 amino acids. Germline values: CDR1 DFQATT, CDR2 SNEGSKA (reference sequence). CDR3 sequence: CSAHPTSGPSEEQFF. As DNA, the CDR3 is TGCAGTGCCCACCCTACTAGCGGCCCCTCCGAGGAGCAGTTCTTC.

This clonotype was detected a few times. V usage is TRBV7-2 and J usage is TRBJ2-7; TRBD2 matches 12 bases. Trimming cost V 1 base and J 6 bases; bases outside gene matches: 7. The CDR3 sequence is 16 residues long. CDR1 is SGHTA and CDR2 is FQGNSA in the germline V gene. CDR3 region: CASSLVGLAGGPEQYF. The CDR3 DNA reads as TGTGCCAGCAGCTTAGTCGGGCTAGCGGGAGGGCCCGAGCAGTACTTC.

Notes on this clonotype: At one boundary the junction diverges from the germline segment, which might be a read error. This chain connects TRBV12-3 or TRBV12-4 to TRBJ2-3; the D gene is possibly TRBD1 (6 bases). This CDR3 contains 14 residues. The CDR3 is CASGFRGRTDTQYF. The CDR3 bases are TGTGCCAGCGGTTTTAGGGGGAGAACAGATACGCAGTATTTT.

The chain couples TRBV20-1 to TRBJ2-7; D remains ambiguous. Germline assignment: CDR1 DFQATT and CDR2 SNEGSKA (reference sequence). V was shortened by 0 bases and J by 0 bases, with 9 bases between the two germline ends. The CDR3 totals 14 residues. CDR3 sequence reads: CSARDRGSSYEQYF. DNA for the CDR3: TGCAGTGCTAGAGATAGAGGAAGCTCCTACGAGCAGTACTTC.

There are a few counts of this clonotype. In nucleotides, the CDR3 is TGTGCCAGCAGCCTATCCACACCTTCTGGGGCCAACGTCCTGACTTTC. The encoded protein is CASSLSTPSGANVLTF. V and J are TRBV6-5 and TRBJ2-6; D uncertain. This CDR3 is built from 16 residues. Trimming stripped 6 bases from V and 1 base from J, with 13 bases between. Germline loops: CDR1 MNHEY, CDR2 SVGAGI.

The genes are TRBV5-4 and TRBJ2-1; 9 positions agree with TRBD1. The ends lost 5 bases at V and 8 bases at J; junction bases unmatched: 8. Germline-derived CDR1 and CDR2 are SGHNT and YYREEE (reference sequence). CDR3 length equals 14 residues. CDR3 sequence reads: CASRAGDRGYEQFF. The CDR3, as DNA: TGTGCCAGCAGGGCCGGCGACAGGGGGTATGAGCAGTTCTTC.

CDR3 coding DNA: TGCGCCAGCAGCTTGGCGGCGGTCACCGGGGAGCTGTTTTTT. Translating it yields CASSLAAVTGELFF. The chain carries TRBV5-1 and TRBJ2-2, with D unresolved. Between the trimmed V and J ends, which lost 0 bases and 4 bases, there was a span of 7 bases. There are 14 residues in the CDR3. Germline CDR1 is SGHRS and CDR2 is YFSETQ.

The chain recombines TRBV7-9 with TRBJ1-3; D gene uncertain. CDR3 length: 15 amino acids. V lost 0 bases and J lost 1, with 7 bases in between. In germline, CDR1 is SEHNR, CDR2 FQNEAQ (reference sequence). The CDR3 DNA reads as TGTGCCAGCAGCTTAGCGTCAGGATCTGGAAACACCATATATTTT. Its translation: CASSLASGSGNTIYF.

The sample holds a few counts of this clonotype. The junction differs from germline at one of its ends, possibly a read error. CDR3 residues: CASSLVLGGPQHF. CDR3 coding DNA: TGTGCTAGCAGCTTAGTCCTCGGAGGGCCCCAGCATTTT. The chain links TRBV7-7 to TRBJ1-5; D call uncertain. Germline CDR1 and CDR2: SSHAT and FNYEAQ (reference sequence). This CDR3 has 13 residues.

The CDR3 loop reads CASSFGVTEAFF. The CDR3 DNA is TGCGCCAGCAGCTTTGGCGTGACAGAAGCTTTCTTT. The genes are TRBV5-1 and TRBJ1-1; no firm D call. CDR1 is SGHRS, CDR2 YFSETQ, per germline. Trimming left V 2 bases short and J 8 bases short, with 10 bases between. The CDR3 covers 12 residues.

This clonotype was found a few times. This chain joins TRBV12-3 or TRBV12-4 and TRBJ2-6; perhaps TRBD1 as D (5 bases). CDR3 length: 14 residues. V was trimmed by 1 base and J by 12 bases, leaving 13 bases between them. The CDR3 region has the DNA TGTGCCAGCAGTTTAGTTGACAGTATAAGCGTCCTGACTTTC. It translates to CASSLVDSISVLTF.

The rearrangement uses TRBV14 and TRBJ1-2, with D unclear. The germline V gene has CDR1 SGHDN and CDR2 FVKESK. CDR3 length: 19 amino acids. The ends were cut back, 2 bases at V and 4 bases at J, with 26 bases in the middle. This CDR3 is CASSQHITQAGGWFYGYTF. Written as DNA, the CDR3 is TGTGCCAGCAGCCAACATATTACCCAGGCCGGCGGATGGTTCTATGGCTACACCTTC.

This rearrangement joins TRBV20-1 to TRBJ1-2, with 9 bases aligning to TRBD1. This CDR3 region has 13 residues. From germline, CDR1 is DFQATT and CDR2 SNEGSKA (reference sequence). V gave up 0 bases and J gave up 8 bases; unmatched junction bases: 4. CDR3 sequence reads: CSARDVDRGGYTF. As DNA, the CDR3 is TGCAGTGCTAGAGATGTGGACAGGGGCGGCTACACCTTC.

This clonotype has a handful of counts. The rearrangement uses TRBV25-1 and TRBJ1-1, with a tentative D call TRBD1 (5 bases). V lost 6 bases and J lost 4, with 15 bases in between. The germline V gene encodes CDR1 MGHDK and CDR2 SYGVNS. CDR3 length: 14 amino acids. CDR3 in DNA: TGTGCCAGCAGCAAGGGATCCGGGGCCACTGAAGCTTTCTTT. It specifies CASSKGSGATEAFF. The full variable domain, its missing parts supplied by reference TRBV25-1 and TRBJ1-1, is EADIYQTPRYLVIGTGKKITLECSQTMGHDKMYWYQQDPGMELHLIHYSYGVNSTEKGDLSSESTVSRIRTEHFPLTLESARPSHTSQYLCASSKGSGATEAFFGQGTRLTVV.

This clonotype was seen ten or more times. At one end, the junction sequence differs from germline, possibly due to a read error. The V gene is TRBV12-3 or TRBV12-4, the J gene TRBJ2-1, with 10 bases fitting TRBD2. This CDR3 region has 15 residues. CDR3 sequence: CASSLAGGPYNEQFF. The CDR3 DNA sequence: TGTGCCAGCAGCTTAGCGGGAGGTCCCTACAATGAGCAGTTCTTC.